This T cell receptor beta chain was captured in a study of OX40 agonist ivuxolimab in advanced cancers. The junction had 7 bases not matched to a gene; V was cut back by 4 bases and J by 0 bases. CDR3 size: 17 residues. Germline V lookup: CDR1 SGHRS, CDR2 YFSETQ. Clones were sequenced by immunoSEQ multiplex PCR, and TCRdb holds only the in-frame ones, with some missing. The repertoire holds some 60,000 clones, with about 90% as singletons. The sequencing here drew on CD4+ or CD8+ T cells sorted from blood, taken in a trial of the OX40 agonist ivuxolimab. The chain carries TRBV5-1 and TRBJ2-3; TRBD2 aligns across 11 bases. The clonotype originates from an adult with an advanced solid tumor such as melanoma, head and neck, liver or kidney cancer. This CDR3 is CASSVGLAGQSTDTQYF. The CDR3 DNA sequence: TGCGCCAGCAGCGTAGGACTAGCGGGCCAGAGCACAGATACGCAGTATTTT.